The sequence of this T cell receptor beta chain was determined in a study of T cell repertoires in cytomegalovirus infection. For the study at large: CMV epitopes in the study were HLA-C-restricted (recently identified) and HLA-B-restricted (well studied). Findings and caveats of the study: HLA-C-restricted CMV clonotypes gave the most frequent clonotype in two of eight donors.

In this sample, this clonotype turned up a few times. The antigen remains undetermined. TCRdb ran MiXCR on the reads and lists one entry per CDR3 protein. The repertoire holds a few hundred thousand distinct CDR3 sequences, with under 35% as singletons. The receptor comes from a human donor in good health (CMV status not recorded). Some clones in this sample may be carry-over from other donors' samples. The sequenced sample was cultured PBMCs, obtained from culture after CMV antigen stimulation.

The chain's CDR3 is CASAGSGNTIYF. In nucleotides, the CDR3 is TGTGCCAGCGCGGGGTCCGGAAACACCATATATTTT. The chain employs TRBV10-3 and TRBJ1-3; D unresolved. Germline V lookup: CDR1 ENHRY, CDR2 SYGVKD. The V end lost 10 bases, the J end lost 4 bases, and 11 bases lay between the germline ends. The CDR3 extends over 12 amino acids.